This T cell receptor beta chain came from a study of tumor-infiltrating lymphocytes in oesophageal squamous cell carcinoma (dated by TCRdb to 2016 to 2017). Preparation of the library involved PCR. Sequencing took place on an Illumina HiSeq 2000. The public reads were reprocessed in TCRdb via fastp at Q25 and MiXCR, keeping in-frame beta chains. Each CDR3 protein gets just one entry, which takes the most common genes and DNA from the rows behind it. The sample data list about 18,000 distinct CDR3 sequences, and approximately 43% of these were observed just once. The ten largest make up around 41% of the sample. CDR1 SGHTA and CDR2 FQGNSA were looked up in the germline V gene. 17 amino acids form the CDR3, both terminal residues included. The sample holds a few counts of this clonotype. Its antigen specificity is not known. Given the absence of the conserved phenylalanine or tryptophan at the CDR3 end, a read error is likely. The limits of the CDR3 on the DNA are not certain, so only TCRdb's listed CDR3 is given.

The receptor was derived from a female donor with esophageal squamous cell carcinoma. Sample: blood. This chain is built from TRBV7-2 and TRBJ2-1; TRBD2 is the table's D call and was not checked against the DNA. The CDR3 loop reads CASSFSHEANYGYTFGS.